The T cell receptor beta chain under discussion was sequenced for a study of cytomegalovirus exposure and HLA in healthy donors. Broader study findings: Later, an analysis showed that TCR beta chains associated with HLA were more clonally expanded than others that were equally common. Most of the CMV-associated TCR beta chains (in a later analysis) appeared to be HLA-restricted.

The PCR was carried out with 60 Vbeta primers and 13 Jbeta primers. This table comes from immunoSEQ multiplex PCR, and its TCRdb copy is limited to in-frame clones, with some not included. This sample has around 180,000 clones, with around 79% found just once. Comment on this clone: Its target is unknown. A read error may account for a junction end that differs from germline.

Germline CDR1 is KGHSH and CDR2 is LQKENI. This CDR3 region has 14 residues. The V call is TRBV18, the J call TRBJ1-2, with D perhaps TRBD1 (6 bases). The clonotype originates from a woman aged 45-59 years in good health and CMV-seronegative. Input material: PBMCs. The DNA for the CDR3 is TGTGCCAGCTCACCAAAAAGGGACACCTATCGCTACACCTTC. It codes for CASSPKRDTYRYTF.